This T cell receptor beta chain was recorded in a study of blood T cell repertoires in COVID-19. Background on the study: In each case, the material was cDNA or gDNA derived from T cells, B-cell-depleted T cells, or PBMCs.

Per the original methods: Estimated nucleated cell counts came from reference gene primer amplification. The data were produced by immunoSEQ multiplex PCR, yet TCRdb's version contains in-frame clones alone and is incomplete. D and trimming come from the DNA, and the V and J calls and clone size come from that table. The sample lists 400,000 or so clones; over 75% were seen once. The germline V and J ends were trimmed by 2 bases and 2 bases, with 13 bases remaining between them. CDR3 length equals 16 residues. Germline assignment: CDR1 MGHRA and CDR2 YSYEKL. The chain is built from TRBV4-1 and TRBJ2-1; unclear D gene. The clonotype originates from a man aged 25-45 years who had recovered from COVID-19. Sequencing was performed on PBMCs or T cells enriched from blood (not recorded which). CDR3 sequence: CASSQPQARTYNEQFF. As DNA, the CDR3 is TGCGCCAGCAGCCAACCCCAGGCTCGTACCTACAATGAGCAGTTCTTC.